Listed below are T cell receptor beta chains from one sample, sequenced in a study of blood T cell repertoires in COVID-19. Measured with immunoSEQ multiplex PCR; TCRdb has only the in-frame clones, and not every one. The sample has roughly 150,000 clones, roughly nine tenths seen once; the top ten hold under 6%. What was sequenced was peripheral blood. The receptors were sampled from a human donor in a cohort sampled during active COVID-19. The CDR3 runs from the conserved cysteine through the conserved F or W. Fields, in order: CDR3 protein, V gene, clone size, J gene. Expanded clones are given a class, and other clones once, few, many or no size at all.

CDR3 protein: CASSLRGGTDEQYF
V gene: TRBV7-6
clone size: NA
J gene: TRBJ2-7

CDR3 protein: CASSSPSGSGNTIYF
V gene: TRBV9
clone size: NA
J gene: TRBJ1-3

CDR3 protein: CASSGGGYDQPQHF
V gene: TRBV30
clone size: NA
J gene: TRBJ1-5

CDR3 protein: CASSLDRSQTQYF
V gene: TRBV7-2
clone size: NA
J gene: TRBJ2-5

CDR3 protein: CASSHGLAGGRPCTDTQYF
V gene: TRBV3-1/TRBV3-2
clone size: NA
J gene: TRBJ2-3

CDR3 protein: CASSRDRTNEQFF
V gene: TRBV7-7
clone size: NA
J gene: TRBJ2-1

CDR3 protein: CASSSPTSGSSYEQYF
V gene: TRBV5-5
clone size: NA
J gene: TRBJ2-7

CDR3 protein: CASSHEGGTQYF
V gene: TRBV3-1/TRBV3-2
clone size: NA
J gene: TRBJ2-5

CDR3 protein: CASPLAGADQPQHF
V gene: TRBV5-1
clone size: NA
J gene: TRBJ1-5

CDR3 protein: CASSLAGSYGYTF
V gene: TRBV5-5
clone size: NA
J gene: TRBJ1-2

CDR3 protein: CASSLGQGAVGYTF
V gene: TRBV5-1
clone size: NA
J gene: TRBJ1-2

CDR3 protein: CASSPGQGGETQYF
V gene: TRBV19
clone size: NA
J gene: TRBJ2-5

CDR3 protein: CASSPEGRGYTF
V gene: TRBV6-5
clone size: NA
J gene: TRBJ1-2

CDR3 protein: CASSLSPPIPYNEQFF
V gene: TRBV7-8
clone size: NA
J gene: TRBJ2-1

CDR3 protein: CASTFRGFITGELFF
V gene: TRBV19
clone size: few
J gene: TRBJ2-2

CDR3 protein: CASSLALAGGPGGTDTQYF
V gene: TRBV11-2
clone size: NA
J gene: TRBJ2-3

CDR3 protein: CASSLSGEVYEQYF
V gene: TRBV6-2/TRBV6-3
clone size: NA
J gene: TRBJ2-7

CDR3 protein: CASGRRWGEQYF
V gene: TRBV14
clone size: NA
J gene: TRBJ2-7

CDR3 protein: CASSSPGQNYEQYF
V gene: TRBV28
clone size: once
J gene: TRBJ2-7

CDR3 protein: CASSPDSSYEQYF
V gene: TRBV13
clone size: NA
J gene: TRBJ2-7

CDR3 protein: CASSDLRQNETQYF
V gene: TRBV5-4
clone size: NA
J gene: TRBJ2-5

CDR3 protein: CASQRGRGGSYEQYF
V gene: TRBV6-5
clone size: few
J gene: TRBJ2-7

CDR3 protein: CASGLVRPGGQPAYEQYF
V gene: TRBV12-5
clone size: NA
J gene: TRBJ2-7

CDR3 protein: CASSSGSASSYEQYF
V gene: TRBV5-1
clone size: NA
J gene: TRBJ2-7

CDR3 protein: CASSQVQDRGNEQYF
V gene: TRBV4-1
clone size: NA
J gene: TRBJ2-7

CDR3 protein: CASSQFFRQGASYNSPLHF
V gene: TRBV4-1
clone size: NA
J gene: TRBJ1-6

CDR3 protein: CASSLSTSGSLNEQFF
V gene: TRBV27
clone size: once
J gene: TRBJ2-1

CDR3 protein: CASSAPGAMGNQPQHF
V gene: TRBV2
clone size: NA
J gene: TRBJ1-5

CDR3 protein: CAWSLAGSTDTQYF
V gene: TRBV30
clone size: NA
J gene: TRBJ2-3